The rows below give T cell receptor beta chains drawn from one sample of a study of blood T cell repertoires in COVID-19. Only in-frame clones appear in the TCRdb table, and some are missing; sequencing was by immunoSEQ multiplex PCR. The table includes some 250,000 clones, about 68% detected once. The sample was peripheral blood. These receptors all come from a woman of 80 years or more with acute or convalescent COVID-19. Each CDR3 is given with its conserved first and last residue. The order of the fields is J gene, V gene, D gene, clone size, CDR3 DNA, CDR3 protein. The D gene is left open where the match is weak. Size tells how often a clone was seen (once, few, many) or the class of an expanded clone, and some rows leave it out.

TRBJ1-1,TRBV5-1,TRBD1,-,TGCGCCAGCAGCGGCGGACAGGGAGGCACTGAAGCTTTCTTT,CASSGGQGGTEAFF
TRBJ2-7,TRBV27,-,few,TGTGCCAGCAACGGGCTAGCTGTCTACGAGCAGTACTTC,CASNGLAVYEQYF
TRBJ2-3,TRBV9,-,few,TGTGCCAGCAGCGTAGTTCTGGGGAGAGACACAGATACGCAGTATTTT,CASSVVLGRDTDTQYF
TRBJ2-6,TRBV4-2,TRBD2,-,TGTGCCAGCAGCGAAGCCACGTCTAGCGGCCCCTCACGAGGGGCCAACGTCCTGACTTTC,CASSEATSSGPSRGANVLTF
TRBJ1-2,TRBV6-5,TRBD1,-,TGTGCCAGCAGTTTAGGGCCACAGGGGGCTAGCGGCTACACCTTC,CASSLGPQGASGYTF
TRBJ1-3,TRBV9,TRBD1,-,TGTGCCAGCAGCGTAGCTGGGGGACAGGGGGCGAACACCATATATTTT,CASSVAGGQGANTIYF
TRBJ1-4,TRBV6-5,TRBD1,-,TGTGCCAGCAGTTACGGACAGGGCCTCAATGAAAAACTGTTTTTT,CASSYGQGLNEKLFF
TRBJ2-7,TRBV10-2,-,-,TGCGCCAGCAGTATTAGCTCCGGGGTTCAGCAGTACTTC,CASSISSGVQQYF
TRBJ2-1,TRBV4-3,-,-,TGCGCCAGCAGCCAAGGACGCCAGACCTTGACAGGGAGGAAGCAGTTCTTC,CASSQGRQTLTGRKQFF
TRBJ1-2,TRBV2,-,-,TGTGCCAGCAGTCCCCAGGGGTTCCCCAACTATGGCTACACCTTC,CASSPQGFPNYGYTF
TRBJ1-2,TRBV4-2,TRBD1,few,TGTGCCAGCAGCCAGAATACGGGACAGCAATATGGCTACACCTTC,CASSQNTGQQYGYTF
TRBJ1-2,TRBV2,-,few,TGTGCCAGCACTCTTCCTGGGGGGGCTCCCTATGGCTACACCTTC,CASTLPGGAPYGYTF
TRBJ1-2,TRBV5-1,TRBD1,-,TGCGCCAGCAGCTCAGACAGGGGATTTAGCTATGGCTACACCTTC,CASSSDRGFSYGYTF
TRBJ1-6,TRBV2,TRBD1,-,TGTGCCAGCACCACTTGGCGGACAGGGGAGGGTGTTTCCACCCTCCACTTT,CASTTWRTGEGVSTLHF
TRBJ2-1,TRBV19,TRBD1,-,TGTGCCAGTAGTCCGGACAGGGGGCCAGTCAATGAGCAGTTCTTC,CASSPDRGPVNEQFF
TRBJ1-5,TRBV28,-,-,TGTGCCTGTTCCCAGGGAGGTAGCAATCAGCCCCAGCATTTT,CACSQGGSNQPQHF
TRBJ2-1,TRBV5-5,TRBD2,-,TGTGCCAGCAGCTTACTGGGACTAGCGGGGGGCAGTGAGCAGTTCTTC,CASSLLGLAGGSEQFF
TRBJ1-2,TRBV19,-,once,TGTGCCAGTAGCCTCCAATGGAGGTCCTATGGCTACACCTTC,CASSLQWRSYGYTF
TRBJ2-3,TRBV24-1,-,-,TGTGCCACCAGAGAAAAAAAAAGGACTAGCACAGATACGCAGTATTTT,CATREKKRTSTDTQYF
TRBJ1-5,TRBV19,-,-,TGTGCCAGTAGTAGAAGATCAGGGTCACAAGTCATCTCTGGAATTCAGCCCCAGCATTTT,CASSRRSGSQVISGIQPQHF
TRBJ2-1,TRBV29-1,TRBD2,many,TGCAGCGTTGAAGGCGGGGGGGCGCGTTACAATGAGCAGTTCTTC,CSVEGGGARYNEQFF
TRBJ1-5,TRBV5-1,-,few,TGCGCCAGCAGCTTAAATTCGGGCAATCAGCCCCAGCATTTT,CASSLNSGNQPQHF
TRBJ2-4,TRBV6-5,-,few,TGTGCCAGCAGTTACTCCGCGAATAAAGCCAAAAACATTCAGTACTTC,CASSYSANKAKNIQYF
TRBJ1-4,TRBV9,-,-,TGTGCCAGCAGCGTAGGCGGGGGGGGTAATGAAAAACTGTTTTTT,CASSVGGGGNEKLFF
TRBJ1-2,TRBV5-6,-,once,TGTGCCAGCAGCGGGGGACTCAACCGCAACTATGGCTACACCTTC,CASSGGLNRNYGYTF
TRBJ2-5,TRBV11-2,-,once,TGTGCCAGCAGCTTAACGTTAGAAGAGACCCAGTACTTC,CASSLTLEETQYF
TRBJ2-1,TRBV27,TRBD1,-,TGTGCCAGCAGTTCCGGACAGGGTAGCAACAATGAGCAGTTCTTC,CASSSGQGSNNEQFF
TRBJ2-7,TRBV6-5,TRBD1,-,TGTGCCAGCAGTTACTACGGACAGGGAGCGGAGCAGTACTTC,CASSYYGQGAEQYF
TRBJ1-1,TRBV6-5,TRBD1,few,TGTGCCAGCAAGAGAGTTGGGACAGGGGGAACTGAAGCTTTCTTT,CASKRVGTGGTEAFF
TRBJ1-5,TRBV19,TRBD1,-,TGTGCCAGTAGCGAGACAGGGGGGTACAATCAGCCCCAGCATTTT,CASSETGGYNQPQHF
TRBJ2-3,TRBV4-1,-,-,TGCGCCAGCAGCCAAGGTCTTGGCCGAGAGGCCCGAGGGTATTTT,CASSQGLGREARGYF
TRBJ1-1,TRBV5-1,-,few,TGCGCCAGCTCCAATGGCGGAAACACTGAAGCTTTCTTT,CASSNGGNTEAFF
TRBJ2-2,TRBV2,-,once,TGTGCCAGCAGTGGGAGATCTGCGAACACCGGGGAGCTGTTTTTT,CASSGRSANTGELFF
TRBJ1-2,TRBV6-1,TRBD1,-,TGTGCCAGCAGTGAAGTGGCAGGGACAGCTTATGGCTACACCTTC,CASSEVAGTAYGYTF
TRBJ1-5,TRBV6-1,TRBD1,-,TGTGCCAGCAGTGACAGGGGGAACAATCAGCCCCAGCATTTT,CASSDRGNNQPQHF
TRBJ2-2,TRBV12-3/TRBV12-4,-,-,TGTGCCAGCCGGAACACCGGGGAGCTGTTTTTT,CASRNTGELFF
TRBJ2-2,TRBV25-1,-,-,TGTGCCAGCCGACAAACCCTTAGCGGACCGAACACCGGGGAGCTGTTTTTT,CASRQTLSGPNTGELFF
TRBJ2-3,TRBV20-1,TRBD2,-,TGCAGTGCTAGTTCCCTAGCGGGACGCACAGATACGCAGTATTTT,CSASSLAGRTDTQYF
TRBJ2-1,TRBV19,TRBD1,-,TGTGCCAGTAGTAAACAGGGGCGGCTTAACAATGAGCAGTTCTTC,CASSKQGRLNNEQFF
TRBJ2-3,TRBV12-3/TRBV12-4,-,few,TGTGCCAGCAGTTTACGGGACACAGATACGCAGTATTTT,CASSLRDTDTQYF
TRBJ1-1,TRBV18,-,-,TGTGCCAGCTCACCACAAGGGGTCCTGAACACTGAAGCTTTCTTT,CASSPQGVLNTEAFF
TRBJ1-4,TRBV5-6,TRBD1,-,TGTGCCAGCAGCTTCGGGACAGGGTATGAAAAACTGTTTTTT,CASSFGTGYEKLFF
TRBJ2-7,TRBV2,TRBD2,-,TGTGCCAGCAAAGGGACTAGCGGGAGGGGAGAGCAGTACTTC,CASKGTSGRGEQYF
TRBJ2-7,TRBV27,TRBD1,-,TGTGCCAGCAGTTTACAGGGACAGTACGAGCAGTACTTC,CASSLQGQYEQYF
TRBJ1-4,TRBV11-2,-,once,TGTGCCAGCAGCTCGACACCGGGTCAGACAGATCGAAAACTGTTTTTT,CASSSTPGQTDRKLFF
TRBJ2-1,TRBV5-1,TRBD1,once,TGCGCCAGCACCAGGACAGGGGTATCCTACAATGAGCAGTTCTTC,CASTRTGVSYNEQFF
TRBJ1-1,TRBV18,-,-,TGTGCCAGCTCACCACAGCTTAACACTGAAGCTTTCTTT,CASSPQLNTEAFF
TRBJ1-1,TRBV7-9,TRBD1,-,TGTGCCAGCAGCCCTACAGGGGGGTCAAGCCTGAACACTGAAGCTTTCTTT,CASSPTGGSSLNTEAFF